The 16 T cell receptor beta chains reported below all come from one sample, sequenced in a study of graft-versus-host responses after intestinal transplantation. These receptors have no identified antigens. The protocol was immunoSEQ multiplex PCR, while the TCRdb copy is restricted to in-frame clones and leaves out a portion. The sample includes over 85,000 clones, approximately 92% seen only once; the top ten take 0.4% to 0.55%. The sample was unstimulated CD8+ T cells sorted from spleen or lymph node cells, taken before intestinal transplant. The receptors stem from a human donor who received an intestinal transplant.

The chain has TRBV7-9 and TRBJ1-2; a possible D gene is TRBD1 (5 bases). With 1 base removed from V and 4 bases from J, the gap between germline ends came to 13 bases. The CDR3 has 15 residues. CDR1 SEHNR and CDR2 FQNEAQ come from the germline V gene (reference sequence). CDR3 sequence (DNA): TGTGCCAGCAGCTTAGGGACGCGCGGGGCCTATGGCTACACCTTC. It is translated as CASSLGTRGAYGYTF.

V is TRBV2 and J is TRBJ2-3; 11 positions agree with TRBD2. Looked up from germline, CDR1 is SNHLY and CDR2 is FYNNEI. The CDR3 runs to 16 residues. The junction had 8 bases not matched to a gene; V was cut back by 4 bases and J by 5 bases. The CDR3 coding sequence is TGTGCCAGCAGTGCCGGGACTAGCGGAGGGGGAGATACGCAGTATTTT. Residues: CASSAGTSGGGDTQYF.

V usage is TRBV7-3 and J usage is TRBJ1-1; TRBD1 matches 11 bases. The CDR3 extends over 14 amino acids. Germline lookup yields CDR1 SGHTA and CDR2 FQGTGA. V gave up 5 bases and J gave up 3 bases; unmatched junction bases: 2. The CDR3 nucleotides read TGTGCCAGCAGCACGGGACAGGGGGACACTGAAGCTTTCTTT. Its translation is CASSTGQGDTEAFF.

The chain links TRBV18 to TRBJ2-5; D perhaps matches TRBD2 (6 bases). Per the germline V gene, CDR1 is KGHSH and CDR2 is LQKENI. V was clipped by 3 bases and J by 5 bases, with 13 bases between them. The length of the CDR3 is 14 residues. CDR3 in DNA: TGTGCCAGCTCACCCCGGGACGGAGGGGAGACCCAGTACTTC. Protein sequence: CASSPRDGGETQYF.

This clone came up once. This chain connects TRBV4-1 to TRBJ1-3, with D uncertain. Trimming took off 3 bases at V and 0 bases at J, with 12 bases between the two ends. In germline, CDR1 is MGHRA, CDR2 YSYEKL. The CDR3 sequence is 16 residues long. The CDR3 here is CASSHQQKLSGNTIYF. For the CDR3, the DNA is TGCGCCAGCAGCCATCAACAGAAGCTCTCTGGAAACACCATATATTTT.

This chain joins TRBV7-8 and TRBJ2-1; D ambiguous. This CDR3 spans 16 amino acids. Germline values: CDR1 SGHVS, CDR2 FQNEAQ. V was shortened by 2 bases and J by 3 bases, with 14 bases between the two germline ends. The CDR3 spells CASSLNLVYRYNEQFF. The CDR3, as DNA: TGTGCCAGCAGCTTAAATCTAGTCTATCGCTACAATGAGCAGTTCTTC.

This rearrangement joins TRBV6-5 to TRBJ1-5, with 11 bases fitting TRBD1. The CDR3 has 15 amino acids. V lost 6 bases, J lost 4 bases, and 5 bases stayed unmatched. Germline CDR1 and CDR2: MNHEY and SVGAGI. The CDR3 DNA sequence: TGTGCCAGCAGCCAGGGACAGGGGGGTAATCAGCCCCAGCATTTT. It codes for CASSQGQGGNQPQHF.

Turning to this clone: One end of the junction fails to match germline, which may point to a read error. The chain carries TRBV29-1 and TRBJ2-4; D unresolved. The CDR3 is 12 amino acids. In germline, CDR1 is SQVTM, CDR2 ANQGSEA. The CDR3 DNA reads TGCGGCGTTGAAGATCTAAATGGCATTCAGTACTTC. This encodes CGVEDLNGIQYF.

The chain links TRBV10-2 to TRBJ2-1, with D possibly matching TRBD2 (6 bases). The CDR3 extends over 13 amino acids. With 7 bases removed from V and 2 bases from J, the gap between germline ends came to 9 bases. The germline CDR1 and CDR2 sequences are WSHSY and SAAADI. The CDR3 loop reads CASTTSPYNEQFF. Here the CDR3 DNA reads TGCGCCAGCACTACTAGCCCCTACAATGAGCAGTTCTTC.

This clone showed up just once. The rearrangement links TRBV29-1 to TRBJ2-1, with D possibly called TRBD1 or TRBD2 (7 bases each). Between the trimmed V and J ends, which lost 6 bases and 2 bases, there was a span of 11 bases. The CDR3 is made up of 13 amino acids. Germline CDR1 SQVTM, CDR2 ANQGSEA. This chain's CDR3 is CSVAGGAYNEQFF. The CDR3 DNA is TGCAGCGTGGCAGGGGGGGCCTACAATGAGCAGTTCTTC.

The chain carries TRBV19 and TRBJ1-5; TRBD1 aligns across 9 bases. The CDR3 runs to 13 residues. Trimming cost V 7 bases and J 8 bases; bases outside gene matches: 6. The germline V gene encodes CDR1 LNHDA and CDR2 SQIVND (reference sequence). The CDR3 DNA is TGTGCCAGTACGGACAGGGGATGGGAGCCCCAGCATTTT. Amino acid sequence: CASTDRGWEPQHF.

As concerns this clone: Distinct nucleotide sequences in the sample also encode this CDR3. The chain couples TRBV19 to TRBJ2-7, with 8 bases that match TRBD1. V shed 1 base, J shed 2 bases, and the junction held 1 base outside the gene matches. The CDR3 covers 14 residues. Germline CDR1 is LNHDA and CDR2 is SQIVND (reference sequence). The CDR3 sequence: CASSIGTGPYEQYF. DNA for the CDR3: TGTGCCAGTAGTATAGGGACAGGGCCCTACGAGCAGTACTTC.

The V and J genes are TRBV27 and TRBJ2-3, with 7 bases identical to TRBD2. The CDR3 consists of 15 residues. Per germline, CDR1 MNHEY and CDR2 SMNVEV (reference sequence). V trimming: 2 bases; J trimming: 1 base; junction bases outside the gene matches: 3. CDR3 sequence (DNA): TGTGCCAGCAGTTTAGGGGGAGGGGGCACAGATACGCAGTATTTT. This translates into CASSLGGGGTDTQYF.

The chain joins TRBV10-2 to TRBJ1-1; possibly TRBD1 for D (5 bases). This CDR3 is built from 14 residues. Trimming shortened V by 2 bases and J by 4 bases, and 11 bases separated the two germline ends. CDR1 and CDR2 from the germline V gene are WSHSY and SAAADI. The CDR3 sequence is CASSERGGVTEAFF. The CDR3 region has the DNA TGCGCCAGCAGTGAGCGGGGGGGGGTCACTGAAGCTTTCTTT.

The V call is TRBV27, the J call TRBJ2-1; D gene ambiguous. In germline, CDR1 is MNHEY, CDR2 SMNVEV (reference sequence). V shed 3 bases and J shed 5 bases, with 8 bases lying between them. The CDR3 runs 13 residues. The CDR3 DNA sequence: TGTGCCAGCAGTTTGGTTCCTGACAATGAGCAGTTCTTC. The encoded protein is CASSLVPDNEQFF.

The chain is built from TRBV7-9 and TRBJ1-1; the D gene is possibly TRBD1 (6 bases). The CDR3 sequence is 15 residues long. V lost 1 base and J 3 bases, leaving 12 bases between the germline ends. The germline V gene encodes CDR1 SEHNR and CDR2 FQNEAQ (reference sequence). The DNA of the CDR3 is TGTGCCAGCAGCTTAGTTTTGGGGGCGGACACTGAAGCTTTCTTT. Amino acid sequence: CASSLVLGADTEAFF.